One and the same sample provided the 6 T cell receptor beta chains below, sequenced in a study of blood T cell repertoires in COVID-19. The data were produced by immunoSEQ multiplex PCR, yet TCRdb's version contains in-frame clones alone and is incomplete. The data contain around 94,000 clones, around 87% of them seen just once; the ten biggest clones take up about 3%. Input material: peripheral blood. These receptors all come from a man over 45 with active or convalescent COVID-19.

This chain links TRBV4-3 with TRBJ1-1; 9 positions agree with TRBD1. Germline V gene sequence: CDR1 LGHNA, CDR2 YSLEER. J lost 2 bases, V lost 5 bases, and 6 bases had no gene match. The CDR3 runs to 15 residues. The CDR3 protein is CASSFQQGANTEAFF. The CDR3, as DNA: TGCGCCAGCAGCTTCCAACAGGGGGCAAACACTGAAGCTTTCTTT.

J is TRBJ2-5 and V is TRBV3-1 (or the pseudogene TRBV3-2); 7 nucleotides match TRBD2. Per germline, CDR1 LGHDT and CDR2 YNNKEL (reference sequence). This CDR3 region has 11 residues. J lost 13 bases, V lost 0 bases, and 2 bases had no gene match. The CDR3 DNA sequence: TGTGCCAGCAGCCAAGATAAGCGGGGGTACTTC. Protein product: CASSQDKRGYF.

V gene TRBV19 combines with J gene TRBJ2-5; 7 bases align to TRBD1. V lost 5 bases to trimming and J lost 2 bases; unmatched junction nucleotides: 5. Germline V gene data show CDR1 as LNHDA and CDR2 as SQIVND (reference sequence). The CDR3 runs 14 residues. CDR3 nucleotide sequence: TGTGCCAGTAGTCGGGGACAGCTACAAGAGACCCAGTACTTC. This encodes CASSRGQLQETQYF.

This clone has only one observation. CDR3 sequence (DNA): TGTGCCAGCAGTATCGGACAGGTAGCTTTCTTT. It codes for CASSIGQVAFF. The chain uses TRBV6-2 or TRBV6-3 and TRBJ1-1, with 7 bases lining up with TRBD1. Germline CDR1 reads MNHEY; CDR2 reads SVGEGT. Trimming removed 5 bases from V and 10 bases from J; junction bases left unmatched: 4. The CDR3 has 11 amino acids.

The chain links TRBV18 to TRBJ2-6, with D perhaps matching TRBD1 (6 bases). In germline, CDR1 is KGHSH, CDR2 LQKENI. Trimming removed 5 bases at V and 4 bases at J, with 15 bases between. CDR3 size: 16 residues. The CDR3 protein is CASSTPLGAGANVLTF. DNA of the CDR3: TGTGCCAGCTCAACCCCCCTGGGGGCCGGGGCCAACGTCCTGACTTTC.

This clone came up many times. The genes are TRBV27 and TRBJ1-5; D remains ambiguous. Trimming pared 6 bases from V and 0 bases from J, leaving 12 bases between. In germline, CDR1 is MNHEY, CDR2 SMNVEV (reference sequence). This CDR3 has 15 amino acids. CDR3 DNA: TGTGCCAGCAGACTAGGGATTTATAGCAATCAGCCCCAGCATTTT. It yields the protein CASRLGIYSNQPQHF.